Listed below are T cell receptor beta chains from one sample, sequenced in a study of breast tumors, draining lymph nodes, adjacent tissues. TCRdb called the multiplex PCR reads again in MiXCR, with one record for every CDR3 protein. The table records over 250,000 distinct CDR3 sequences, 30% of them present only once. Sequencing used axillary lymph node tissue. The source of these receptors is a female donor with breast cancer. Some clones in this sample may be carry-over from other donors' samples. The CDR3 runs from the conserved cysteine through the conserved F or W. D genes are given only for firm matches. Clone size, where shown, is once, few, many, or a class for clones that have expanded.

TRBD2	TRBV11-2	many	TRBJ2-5	TGTGCCAGCAGCCTGGGGACTAGCGGGAGAGAGACCCAGTACTTC	CASSLGTSGRETQYF
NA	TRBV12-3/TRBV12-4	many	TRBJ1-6	TGTGCCAGCAGTTTTGGGACCGAGGAGGATTCACCCCTCCACTTT	CASSFGTEEDSPLHF
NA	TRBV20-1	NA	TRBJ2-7	TGCAGTGCTAGGGGTCTCCAGCGGGTAACCTACGAGCAGTACTTC	CSARGLQRVTYEQYF
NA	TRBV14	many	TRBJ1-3	TGTGCCAGCAGCCAAGAGTTAGGATCTGGAAACACCATATATTTT	CASSQELGSGNTIYF
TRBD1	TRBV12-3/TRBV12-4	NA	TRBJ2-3	TGTGCCAGCAGCAGAGGACAGGGCTCAGATGCGCAGTATTTT	CASSRGQGSDAQYF
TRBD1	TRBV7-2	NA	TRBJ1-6	TGTGCCAGCAGCTTGTTCCTAGCGGGACAGGGAAATTCACCCCTCCACTTT	CASSLFLAGQGNSPLHF
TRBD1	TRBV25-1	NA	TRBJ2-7	TGTGCCAAGACAGGGGGGCAGTACTTC	CAKTGGQYF
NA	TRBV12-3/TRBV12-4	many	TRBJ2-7	TGTGCCAGCAGTATAGTGCCCTACGAGCAGTACTTC	CASSIVPYEQYF
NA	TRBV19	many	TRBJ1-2	TGTGCCAGTAGTATTTGGGAGGGAATGGGGTTTGGCTACACCTTC	CASSIWEGMGFGYTF
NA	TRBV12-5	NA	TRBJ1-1	TGTGCTAGTGCCCCGGAGCTGAACACTGAAGCTTTCTTT	CASAPELNTEAFF
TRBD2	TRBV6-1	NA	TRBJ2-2	TGTGCCAGCTTGCGGGAGGGCCTAGGCAACACCGGGGAGCTGTTTTTT	CASLREGLGNTGELFF
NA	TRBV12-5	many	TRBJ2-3	TGTGCTAGTGGGGGGGGACGCAGCACAGATACGCAGTATTTT	CASGGGRSTDTQYF
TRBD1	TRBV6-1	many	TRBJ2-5	TGTGCCGGACGACAGGGTTGGGAGACCCAGTACTTC	CAGRQGWETQYF
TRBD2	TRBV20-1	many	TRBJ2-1	TGCAGTGCTAGAGATCGCGGGAGTCTCACCAATGAGCAGTTCTTC	CSARDRGSLTNEQFF
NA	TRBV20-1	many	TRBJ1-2	TGCAGTGCTAGAGATGACGAAAGAGGCTATGGCTACACCTTC	CSARDDERGYGYTF
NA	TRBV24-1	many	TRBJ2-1	TGTGCCAGCCGGGACCCAGCCTACAATGAGCAGTTCTTC	CASRDPAYNEQFF
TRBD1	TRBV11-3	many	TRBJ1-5	TGTGCCAGCAGCTTAGGGACAGGGTTTCAGCCCCAGCATTTT	CASSLGTGFQPQHF
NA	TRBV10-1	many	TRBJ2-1	TGCGCCAGCAGTGCTACAAGCCAAGTCTACAATGAGCAGTTCTTC	CASSATSQVYNEQFF
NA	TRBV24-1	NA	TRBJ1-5	TGTGCCACCAGTGGTAGGTTGAGTGGGCAGCCCCAACATTTT	CATSGRLSGQPQHF
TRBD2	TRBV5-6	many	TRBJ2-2	TGTGCCAGCAGGCGACTAGCGGCAAACACCGGGGAGCTGTTTTTT	CASRRLAANTGELFF
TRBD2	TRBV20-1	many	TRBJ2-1	TGCAGTGCTACCCCCCCCTGGACTAGCGGGAGGGCCGTGCAGTTCTTC	CSATPPWTSGRAVQFF
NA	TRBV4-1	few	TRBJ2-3	TGCGCCAGCAGCCAAGAGACGCCCCCGATCCGGCCAGATACGCAGTGTTTT	CASSQETPPIRPDTQCF
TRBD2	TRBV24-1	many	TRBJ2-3	TGTGCCACCAGTGATTGGGGACTAGCGGGAGCAGATACGCAGTATTTT	CATSDWGLAGADTQYF
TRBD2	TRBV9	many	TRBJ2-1	TGTGCCAGCAGTGATGGACTAGGCGAACACAATGAGCAGTTCTTC	CASSDGLGEHNEQFF
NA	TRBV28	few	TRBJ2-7	TGTGCCAGCGGGTGGCGGGGCGGCTCCTACGAGCAGTACTTC	CASGWRGGSYEQYF
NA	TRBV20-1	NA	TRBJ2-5	TGCAGTGCTAGAGAGGTCCTAGCGAGAGGACCTCAAGAGACCCAGTACTTC	CSAREVLARGPQETQYF
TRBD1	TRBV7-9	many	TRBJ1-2	TGTGCCAGCAGCTTGGAGGGACAGAACATGGGCTACACCTTC	CASSLEGQNMGYTF
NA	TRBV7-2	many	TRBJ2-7	TGTGCCAGCAGCTTAGATCCCGCCTACGAGCAGTACTTC	CASSLDPAYEQYF
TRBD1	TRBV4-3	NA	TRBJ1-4	TGCGCCAGCAGCCCACGGACAGGGTTTGTGTTTTTT	CASSPRTGFVFF
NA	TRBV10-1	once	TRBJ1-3	TGCGCCGGCAGTGATCAAGGGTCCGGAAACACCATATATTTT	CAGSDQGSGNTIYF
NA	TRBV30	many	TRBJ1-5	TGTGCCTGGAGACCTGGCCTTAGCAATCAGCCCCAGCATTTT	CAWRPGLSNQPQHF
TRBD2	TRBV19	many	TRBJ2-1	TGTGCCAGTAGTGCGGGACTAGCGGGATACAATGAGCAGTTCTTC	CASSAGLAGYNEQFF
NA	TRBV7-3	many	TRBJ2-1	TGTGCCAGCAGCCTTGAACCCAACAATGAGCAGTTCTTC	CASSLEPNNEQFF
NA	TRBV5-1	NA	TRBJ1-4	TGCGCCAGCAGCTTGAAGGGTTTCGCTAATGAAAAACTGTTTTTT	CASSLKGFANEKLFF
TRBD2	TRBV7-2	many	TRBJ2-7	TGTGCCAGCACCCCGGGGGGAGCCTACGAGCAGTACTTC	CASTPGGAYEQYF
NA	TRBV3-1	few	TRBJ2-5	TGTGCCAGCAGCCAATTCATCAAACTTTCGGGGGAGGACCAAGAGACCCAGTACTTC	CASSQFIKLSGEDQETQYF
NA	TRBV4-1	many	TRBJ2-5	TGCGCCAGCAGCCAAGATTCCCGGGGGCTACAAGAGACCCAGTACTTC	CASSQDSRGLQETQYF
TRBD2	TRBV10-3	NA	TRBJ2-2	TGTGCCATCGGGGGTCCCGGGACTAGCGGGAGTTCCGGGGAGCTGTTTTTT	CAIGGPGTSGSSGELFF
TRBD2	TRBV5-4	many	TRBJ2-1	TGTGCCAGCAGCTTGTCGAGCGGGAAGGACAATGAGCAGTTCTTC	CASSLSSGKDNEQFF
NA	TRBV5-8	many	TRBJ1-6	TGTGCCAGCAGCTTGCAAAGCTCCTATAATTCACCCCTCCACTTT	CASSLQSSYNSPLHF
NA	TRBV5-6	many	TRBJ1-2	TGTGCCAGCAGCTACTCCACGGCCCTCCGGGTTCCGAACTATGGCTACACCTTC	CASSYSTALRVPNYGYTF
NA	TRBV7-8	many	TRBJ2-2	TGTGCCAGCAGCTTAGCTAACGGGCTGACGAACACCGGGGAGCTGTTTTTT	CASSLANGLTNTGELFF
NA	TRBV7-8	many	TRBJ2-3	TGTGCCAGCAGCCCCCCCTCTAGCGCTACGCAGTATTTT	CASSPPSSATQYF
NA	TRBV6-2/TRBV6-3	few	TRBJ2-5	TGTGCCAGCAGGGCGGGGCCGGCGGAGACCCAGTACTTC	CASRAGPAETQYF
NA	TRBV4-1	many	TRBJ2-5	TGCGCCAGCAGCCAAGGGGCAGTAGCGGAGACCCAGTACTTC	CASSQGAVAETQYF